This T cell receptor (beta chain) was obtained from a study of control samples from healthy donors and cancer patients. Clones were read by immunoSEQ multiplex PCR, and TCRdb kept only the in-frame ones, dropping some. The data hold roughly 100,000 clones, with 80% to 95% observed a single time. There are 15 residues in the CDR3. With 2 bases removed from V and 4 bases from J, the gap between germline ends came to 15 bases. From germline, CDR1 is MDHEN and CDR2 SYDVKM. J is TRBJ2-7 and V is TRBV28, with D unclear. This clonotype was sampled from a human donor in good health. The donor label of this sample is uncertain. The specimen sequenced was blood. The DNA for the CDR3 is TGTGCCAGCAGTTTAAGCGCTGGGGTTGGGTACGAGCAGTACTTC. Encoded protein: CASSLSAGVGYEQYF.